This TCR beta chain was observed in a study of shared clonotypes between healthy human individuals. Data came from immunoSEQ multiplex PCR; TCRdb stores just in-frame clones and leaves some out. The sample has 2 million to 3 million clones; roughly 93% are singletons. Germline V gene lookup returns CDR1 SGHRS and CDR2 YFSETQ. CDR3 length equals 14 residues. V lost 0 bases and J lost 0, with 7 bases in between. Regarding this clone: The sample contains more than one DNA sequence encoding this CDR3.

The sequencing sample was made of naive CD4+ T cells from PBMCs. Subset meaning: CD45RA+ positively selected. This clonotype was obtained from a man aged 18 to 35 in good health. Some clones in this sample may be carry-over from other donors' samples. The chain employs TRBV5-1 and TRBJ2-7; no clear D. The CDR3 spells CASSLAGNSYEQYF. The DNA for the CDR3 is TGCGCCAGCAGCTTGGCTGGGAACTCCTACGAGCAGTACTTC.